This entry lists 4 T cell receptor beta chains sequenced from one sample in a study of regulatory T cells in long-lasting Graves disease. Noted time point: newly diagnosed GD, antithyroid drugs for less than 3 months. RNA extracted from PBMCs served as the sequencing template. Construction of the TCR beta libraries employed iRepertoire HTBI primers in conjunction with Arm-PCR of CDR3 regions. TCRdb ran MiXCR on the multiplex PCR reads and lists one entry per CDR3 protein. The data show a few hundred thousand distinct CDR3 sequences, 15% seen once. This same sample was also taken into another study, of T cells in Graves' hyperthyroidism and ophthalmopathy.

The material sequenced was peripheral blood mononuclear cells (PBMCs), taken at new diagnosis, from a patient treated with antithyroid drugs. These receptors originate from a woman aged 40 to 50 with Graves disease.

This clonotype was detected ten times or more. The chain is built from TRBV11-2 and TRBJ2-1, with D tentatively TRBD2 (6 bases). CDR3 size: 15 residues. Deletions cut 1 base from V and 7 bases from J, with 14 bases between. Looked up from germline, CDR1 is SGHAT and CDR2 is FQNNGV. The CDR3 spells CASSLGPGGGNEQFF. The CDR3 nucleotides are TGTGCCAGCAGCTTAGGGCCCGGGGGTGGGAATGAGCAGTTCTTC.

This chain connects TRBV2 to TRBJ2-7, with D hard to call. The CDR3 length is 10 residues. Germline V lookup: CDR1 SNHLY, CDR2 FYNNEI. V was trimmed by 7 bases and J by 5 bases, leaving 6 bases between them. The CDR3 nucleotides read TGTGCCAGCACTAGGGACGAGCAGTACTTC. Translation gives CASTRDEQYF.

This clonotype was found many times. The V and J genes are TRBV20-1 and TRBJ2-3; TRBD1 might be the D (7 bases). Deletions cut 2 bases from V and 4 bases from J, with 16 bases between. The CDR3 loop spans 15 amino acids. Germline V gene data show CDR1 as DFQATT and CDR2 as SNEGSKA (reference sequence). DNA of the CDR3: TGCAGTGCTAGACCTCAGGGGGGAGTATCAGATACGCAGTATTTT. Residues: CSARPQGGVSDTQYF.

The chain links TRBV20-1 to TRBJ2-3; D may be TRBD2 (5 bases). Germline CDR1 reads DFQATT; CDR2 reads SNEGSKA (reference sequence). This CDR3 is built from 11 residues. V lost 6 bases and J lost 8, with 12 bases in between. The CDR3 reads CSALIGGTQYF. The CDR3 DNA follows: TGCAGTGCCCTGATCGGAGGTACGCAGTATTTT.